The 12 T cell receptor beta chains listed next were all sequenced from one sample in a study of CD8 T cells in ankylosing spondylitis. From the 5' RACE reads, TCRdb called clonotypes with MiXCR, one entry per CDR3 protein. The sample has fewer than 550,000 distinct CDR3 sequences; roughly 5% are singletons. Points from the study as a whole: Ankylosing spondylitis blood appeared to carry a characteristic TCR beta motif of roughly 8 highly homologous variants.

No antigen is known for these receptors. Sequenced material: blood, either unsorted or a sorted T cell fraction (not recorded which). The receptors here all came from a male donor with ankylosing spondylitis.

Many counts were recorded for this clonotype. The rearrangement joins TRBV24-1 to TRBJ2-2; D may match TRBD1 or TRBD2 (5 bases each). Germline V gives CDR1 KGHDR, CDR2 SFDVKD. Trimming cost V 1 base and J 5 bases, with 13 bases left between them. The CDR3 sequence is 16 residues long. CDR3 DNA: TGTGCCACCAGTGATTTTGTGGGGACCGGGACCGGGGAGCTGTTTTTT. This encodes CATSDFVGTGTGELFF.

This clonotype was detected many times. CDR3 amino acids: CASRDSYNEKLFF. The DNA for the CDR3 is TGTGCCAGCAGGGATAGTTACAATGAAAAACTGTTTTTT. V and J are TRBV6-6 and TRBJ1-4, with D uncertain. The ends were cut back, 6 bases at V and 5 bases at J, with 10 bases in the middle. The CDR3 length is 13 residues. Germline CDR1 and CDR2: MNHNY and SVGAGI (reference sequence).

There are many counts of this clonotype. DNA of the CDR3: TGCAGTGCTAGAGTTCGGGGAGGGGCGGGTTCACCCCTCCACTTT. The encoded protein is CSARVRGGAGSPLHF. This rearrangement joins TRBV20-1 to TRBJ1-6, with D maybe TRBD1 (5 bases). This CDR3 is 15 amino acids long. Trimming took off 1 base at V and 9 bases at J, with 16 bases between the two ends. From germline, CDR1 is DFQATT and CDR2 SNEGSKA (reference sequence).

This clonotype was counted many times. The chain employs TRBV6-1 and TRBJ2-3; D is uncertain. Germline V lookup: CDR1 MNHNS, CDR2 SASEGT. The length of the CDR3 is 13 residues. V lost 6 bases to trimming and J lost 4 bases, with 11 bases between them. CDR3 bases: TGTGCCAGCAGACGCACCAGACCAGATACGCAGTATTTT. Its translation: CASRRTRPDTQYF.

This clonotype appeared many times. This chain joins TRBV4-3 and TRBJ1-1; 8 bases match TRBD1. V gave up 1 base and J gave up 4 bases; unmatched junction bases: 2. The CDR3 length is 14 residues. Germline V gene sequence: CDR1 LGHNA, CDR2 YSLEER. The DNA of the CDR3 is TGCGCCAGCAGCCAAGGGACAGGGTTCACTGAAGCTTTCTTT. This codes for CASSQGTGFTEAFF.

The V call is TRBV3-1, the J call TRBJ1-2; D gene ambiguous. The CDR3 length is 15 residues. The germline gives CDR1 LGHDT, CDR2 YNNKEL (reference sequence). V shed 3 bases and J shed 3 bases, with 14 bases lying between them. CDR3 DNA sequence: TGTGCCAGCAGCCACTTGGACGGACGACACTATGGCTACACCTTC. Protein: CASSHLDGRHYGYTF.

The DNA of the CDR3 is TGCGCCAGCAGCATCAATTACGAGCAGTACTTC. It yields the protein CASSINYEQYF. The rearrangement joins TRBV5-1 to TRBJ2-7; D ambiguous. Germline CDR1 is SGHRS and CDR2 is YFSETQ. This CDR3 contains 11 residues. The ends were cut back, 4 bases at V and 4 bases at J, with 6 bases in the middle.

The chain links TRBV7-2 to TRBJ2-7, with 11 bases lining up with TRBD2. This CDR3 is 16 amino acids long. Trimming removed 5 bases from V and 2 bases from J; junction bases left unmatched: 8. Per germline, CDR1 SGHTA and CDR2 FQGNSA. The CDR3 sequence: CASSQVSGGAPYEQYF. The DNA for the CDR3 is TGTGCCAGCAGCCAAGTTAGCGGGGGGGCCCCCTACGAGCAGTACTTC.

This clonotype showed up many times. Here the CDR3 reads CASSLSTTGEIYNEQFF. The CDR3, as DNA: TGTGCCAGCAGCTTATCCACGACAGGGGAAATTTACAATGAGCAGTTCTTC. The V and J genes are TRBV7-2 and TRBJ2-1, with 8 bases fitting TRBD1. The CDR3 covers 17 residues. V shed 2 bases and J 4 bases; nucleotides not matched to a gene: 10. CDR1 and CDR2 from the germline V gene are SGHTA and FQGNSA.

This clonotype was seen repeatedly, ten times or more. The CDR3 DNA reads TGTGCCAGCAGCTTAGTGGGGATCGCAGATACGCAGTATTTT. Protein: CASSLVGIADTQYF. J is TRBJ2-3 and V is TRBV7-9; D gene ambiguous. Trimming stripped 1 base from V and 4 bases from J, with 9 bases between. Germline V gene data show CDR1 as SEHNR and CDR2 as FQNEAQ (reference sequence). This CDR3 spans 14 amino acids.

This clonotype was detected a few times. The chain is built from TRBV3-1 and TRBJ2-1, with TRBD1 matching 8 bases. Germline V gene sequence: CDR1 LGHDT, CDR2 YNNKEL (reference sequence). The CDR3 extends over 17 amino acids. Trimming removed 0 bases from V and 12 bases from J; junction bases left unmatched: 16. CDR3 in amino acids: CASSQETPGQAPRRQFF. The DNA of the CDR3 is TGTGCCAGCAGCCAAGAAACCCCGGGACAGGCCCCAAGAAGGCAGTTCTTC.

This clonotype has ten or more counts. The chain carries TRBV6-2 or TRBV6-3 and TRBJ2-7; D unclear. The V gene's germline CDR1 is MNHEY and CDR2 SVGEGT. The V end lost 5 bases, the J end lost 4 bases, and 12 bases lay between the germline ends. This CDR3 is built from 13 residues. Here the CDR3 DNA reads TGTGCCAGCAGTAAATCGGACGGTTACGAGCAGTACTTC. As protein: CASSKSDGYEQYF.